What follows are 18 T cell receptor beta chains derived from one specimen sequenced in a study of shared clonotypes between healthy human individuals. TCRdb's table, derived via immunoSEQ multiplex PCR, lists solely in-frame clones and lacks some. The profile covers more than 2 million clones, with 90% to 95% appearing a single time and 0.13% taken by the ten largest. Sequenced input: naive CD4+ T cells sorted from blood. Stated subset: CD45RA+ positively selected. These receptors all come from a man between 18 and 29 years old in good health.

The chain uses TRBV23-1 and TRBJ1-2; 8 bases align to TRBD1. TRBV23-1 is designated an ORF whose function remains uncertain. The CDR3 contains 17 residues. V shed 0 bases, J shed 8 bases, and the junction held 14 bases outside the gene matches. In DNA, the CDR3 is TGCGCCAGCAGTCAATCGGGACAGGAGTTCCTGGGTCGCGGCTACACCTTC. Translated, it gives CASSQSGQEFLGRGYTF.

Concerning this clone: The same CDR3 is also encoded by other DNA sequences in this sample. The chain couples TRBV7-6 to TRBJ2-1; 10 bases match TRBD2. V lost 1 base to trimming and J lost 5 bases; unmatched junction nucleotides: 2. The CDR3 contains 15 residues. Germline loops: CDR1 SGHVS, CDR2 FNYEAQ. This chain's CDR3 is CASSLGTSGNNEQFF. The CDR3 DNA reads as TGTGCCAGCAGCTTAGGGACTAGCGGTAACAATGAGCAGTTCTTC.

In this sample, this clone turned up once. V gene TRBV6-6 combines with J gene TRBJ1-2, with no clear D. This CDR3 region has 12 residues. Germline-derived CDR1 and CDR2 are MNHNY and SVGAGI (reference sequence). The V gene lost 6 bases and the J gene lost 8 bases, with 13 bases spanning the gap. The CDR3 sequence is CASSGLLLGYTF. The CDR3 DNA reads TGTGCCAGCAGCGGACTTCTTTTAGGCTACACCTTC.

A note on this clone: This specimen includes other DNA sequences encoding the same CDR3. The chain uses TRBV27 and TRBJ1-1; TRBD1 matches 8 bases. Trimming removed 5 bases from V and 0 bases from J; junction bases left unmatched: 5. The CDR3 has 15 amino acids. Germline V gene sequence: CDR1 MNHEY, CDR2 SMNVEV (reference sequence). The DNA for the CDR3 is TGTGCCAGCAGTCTGGGGACAGGAATGAACACTGAAGCTTTCTTT. This encodes CASSLGTGMNTEAFF.

The CDR3 coding sequence is TGTGCCAGCAGCGGAGGCATCGGGGCTGGAAACACCATATATTTT. Its protein product is CASSGGIGAGNTIYF. The chain uses TRBV9 and TRBJ1-3; no clear D. This CDR3 is built from 15 residues. CDR1 and CDR2 from the germline V gene are SGDLS and YYNGEE. With 3 bases removed from V and 2 bases from J, the gap between germline ends came to 12 bases.

The chain couples TRBV5-1 to TRBJ2-5; D gene ambiguous. Germline values: CDR1 SGHRS, CDR2 YFSETQ. The CDR3 covers 12 residues. V shed 5 bases and J shed 5 bases, with 10 bases lying between them. This chain's CDR3 is CASRGVGETQYF. The CDR3 DNA sequence: TGCGCCAGCAGGGGTGTCGGGGAGACCCAGTACTTC.

The table lists this clone with a count of one. The rearrangement uses TRBV4-3 and TRBJ2-5; TRBD1 is a possible D gene (5 bases). CDR3 length: 14 amino acids. The V end lost 2 bases, the J end lost 5 bases, and 12 bases lay between the germline ends. Germline CDR1 reads LGHNA; CDR2 reads YSLEER. The CDR3 reads CASSQLGDPETQYF. CDR3 in DNA: TGCGCCAGCAGCCAATTAGGGGATCCGGAGACCCAGTACTTC.

CDR3 protein: CASSLDTGLAGAFF. CDR3 coding DNA: TGTGCCAGCAGCTTGGATACAGGGTTGGCGGGAGCTTTCTTT. This rearrangement joins TRBV5-6 to TRBJ1-1, with D tentatively TRBD1 (6 bases). CDR1 and CDR2 from the germline V gene are SGHDT and YYEEEE. The length of the CDR3 is 14 residues. Trimming left V 0 bases short and J 10 bases short, with 16 bases between.

The chain joins TRBV7-8 to TRBJ2-1; the match to TRBD2 covers 9 bases. V was pared by 0 bases and J by 4 bases, with 4 bases of the junction left unmatched. The CDR3 consists of 16 residues. From germline, CDR1 is SGHVS and CDR2 FQNEAQ. The CDR3 sequence is CASSLAGAGGYNEQFF. The CDR3 DNA sequence: TGTGCCAGCAGCTTAGCTGGAGCGGGGGGATACAATGAGCAGTTCTTC.

This chain links TRBV25-1 with TRBJ2-4, with TRBD2 as a possible D gene (5 bases). Germline CDR1 reads MGHDK; CDR2 reads SYGVNS. The V and J ends lost 3 bases and 3 bases respectively, with 9 bases between them. This CDR3 spans 14 amino acids. The CDR3 sequence: CASSDLGDKNIQYF. CDR3 coding DNA: TGTGCCAGCAGTGACCTCGGGGACAAAAACATTCAGTACTTC.

The chain carries TRBV4-1 and TRBJ1-6; possible D gene TRBD1, 5 bases. Per germline, CDR1 MGHRA and CDR2 YSYEKL. The CDR3 contains 18 residues. Trimming took 0 bases from V and 7 from J, leaving 19 bases between them. The CDR3 protein is CASSQDYQRDRGNSPLHF. In DNA form, the CDR3 reads TGCGCCAGCAGCCAAGACTATCAAAGAGACAGAGGCAATTCACCCCTCCACTTT.

The CDR3 protein is CASSKGLAGGPSYNEQFF. CDR3 in DNA: TGTGCCAGCAGCAAGGGACTAGCGGGGGGGCCCTCCTACAATGAGCAGTTCTTC. The rearrangement links TRBV7-2 to TRBJ2-1; 16 positions agree with TRBD2. There are 18 residues in the CDR3. Germline loops: CDR1 SGHTA, CDR2 FQGNSA. With 5 bases clipped from V and 0 bases from J, the junction kept 4 bases outside the gene matches.

This chain uses TRBV6-1 with TRBJ2-7, with 10 bases identical to TRBD2. Germline CDR1 reads MNHNS; CDR2 reads SASEGT. Trimming took 2 bases from V and 4 from J; bases not matched to a gene: 8. This CDR3 contains 16 residues. The CDR3 is CASSETPSGGLYEQYF. In DNA, the CDR3 is TGTGCCAGCAGTGAAACCCCTAGCGGGGGTCTTTACGAGCAGTACTTC.

The chain joins TRBV30 to TRBJ1-2, with TRBD1 as a possible D gene (5 bases). Germline V CDR1 and CDR2: GTSNPN, SVGIG (reference sequence). There are 15 residues in the CDR3. V lost 2 bases and J 4 bases, leaving 17 bases between the germline ends. CDR3 residues: CAWSPGQSFGYGYTF. The CDR3 DNA sequence: TGTGCCTGGAGTCCGGGGCAGTCTTTTGGCTATGGCTACACCTTC. Complete variable domain (other parts from reference TRBV30 and TRBJ1-2): SQTIHQWPATLVQPVGSPLSLECTVEGTSNPNLYWYRQAAGRGLQLLFYSVGIGQISSEVPQNLSASRPQDRQFILSSKKLLLSDSGFYLCAWSPGQSFGYGYTFGSGTRLTVV.

This sequence joins TRBV6-6 and TRBJ1-1; 8 bases fit TRBD1. With 7 bases clipped from V and 11 bases from J, the junction kept 15 bases outside the gene matches. The CDR3 spans 14 residues. Germline-derived CDR1 and CDR2 are MNHNY and SVGAGI (reference sequence). The DNA of the CDR3 is TGTGCCAGCACCGAGACAGGGGCCTGGGTTGCGGCTTTCTTT. Translating gives CASTETGAWVAAFF.

The chain combines TRBV5-6 with TRBJ1-2; tentatively, D is TRBD1 (5 bases). V lost 1 base and J lost 6, with 13 bases in between. Germline assignment: CDR1 SGHDT and CDR2 YYEEEE. The CDR3 runs to 14 residues. The CDR3 bases are TGTGCCAGCAGCTTGAAGGGGCTAGTGAATGGCTACACCTTC. Protein: CASSLKGLVNGYTF.

This chain uses TRBV11-3 with TRBJ2-1, with 8 bases that match TRBD1. Germline V gene data show CDR1 as SGHNT and CDR2 as YENEEA. Trimming at V came to 0 bases and at J to 0 bases, leaving 1 base not matched to a gene. CDR3 size: 16 residues. CDR3 sequence (DNA): TGTGCCAGCAGCTTAGATGGGACAGGCTCCTACAATGAGCAGTTCTTC. The encoded protein is CASSLDGTGSYNEQFF.

The chain employs TRBV30 and TRBJ2-5, with a possible D match to TRBD2 (5 bases). The closer fit of TRBJ2-7 to the DNA end suggests the J call may be wrong. Germline-derived CDR1 and CDR2 are GTSNPN and SVGIG (reference sequence). The CDR3 spans 12 residues. The CDR3 DNA follows: TGTGCCTGGGCCCTAGCCCATTACGAGCAGTACTTC. Residues: CAWALAHYEQYF.